The present T cell receptor beta chain was sequenced within a study of metastatic and nonmetastatic thyroid tumors. This clone was detected many times. TCRdb re-called the PCR reads via MiXCR. The profile shows under 55,000 clones, under 20% of them singletons. Prior to thyroid surgery, none of the patients had received any treatment. V lost 3 bases and J lost 6; bases outside the gene matches: 4. Germline CDR1 reads MDHEN; CDR2 reads SYDVKM. This CDR3 is built from 15 residues. Sample: blood. The gene calls are TRBV28 and TRBJ1-6, with 8 nucleotides matching TRBD1. The receptor was derived from a female donor with papillary thyroid cancer or a benign thyroid nodule (not recorded which). Some clones in this sample may be carry-over from other donors' samples. CDR3 residues: CASSFGTGGNSPLHF. DNA for the CDR3: TGTGCCAGCAGTTTCGGGACAGGCGGTAATTCACCCCTCCACTTT. The variable domain in full, with the rest retrieved from reference TRBV28 and TRBJ1-6, is DVKVTQSSRYLVKRTGEKVFLECVQDMDHENMFWYRQDPGLGLRLIYFSYDVKMKEKGDIPEGYSVSREKKERFSLILESASTNQTSMYLCASSFGTGGNSPLHFGNGTRLTVT.